These T cell receptor beta chains were read from a single sample in a study of T-cell reconstitution after alpha-beta-depleted transplantation in children. In TCRdb, the PCR reads were re-called with MiXCR into one record per CDR3 protein. The sample lists 70,000 to 95,000 distinct CDR3 sequences, 15% occurring once. This material consisted of PBMCs, mostly from graft donor cells, taken 180 days after TCRalphabeta/CD19-depleted stem cell transplant. The receptor set was obtained from a male patient aged 2 to 10 who had a stem cell transplant for acute lymphoblastic leukemia, so the T cells may come from the graft donor. The CDR3 runs from the conserved cysteine through the conserved F or W. The D gene is left open where the match is weak. Clone size, where shown, is once, few, many, or a class for clones that have expanded.

CDR3	D	J	V	size
CASSAFGGGNTEAFF	.	TRBJ1-1	TRBV9	.
CASSGWKVANSPLHF	.	TRBJ1-6	TRBV6-2/TRBV6-3	few
CASSLNRAGELFF	.	TRBJ2-2	TRBV5-5	many
CASSRGTGSYSNQPQHF	TRBD1	TRBJ1-5	TRBV3-1	few
CASSPGTLETQYF	.	TRBJ2-5	TRBV25-1	.
CSAPPGQDYNEQFF	TRBD1	TRBJ2-1	TRBV20-1	few
CASSGSRGGLENEQFF	TRBD2	TRBJ2-1	TRBV10-1	few
CSANLPGQSEAFF	TRBD1	TRBJ1-1	TRBV20-1	few
CASSQDGPGPANEKLFF	.	TRBJ1-4	TRBV4-1	few
CASSLAQGVKNTEAFF	TRBD1	TRBJ1-1	TRBV7-9	.
CASSQGGQRSSYEQYF	TRBD1	TRBJ2-7	TRBV4-3	few
CASSLRGPARYSNQPQHF	.	TRBJ1-5	TRBV18	.
CATSRGGVTGNTIYF	.	TRBJ1-3	TRBV15	.
CASSEPRGTGELFF	.	TRBJ2-2	TRBV5-1	.
CASSQTQDRVIVGTDTQYF	TRBD1	TRBJ2-3	TRBV3-1	.
CASSIGQGLSYEQYF	TRBD1	TRBJ2-7	TRBV5-1	few
CASSIPGQPYYTEAFF	.	TRBJ1-1	TRBV19	.
CASSLFGATGQNFF	TRBD1	TRBJ2-7	TRBV5-6	many
CASSYPGGPYNEQFF	.	TRBJ2-1	TRBV6-5	.
CASSQDLTNSPLHF	.	TRBJ1-6	TRBV4-2	few
CASSQFGAQYF	.	TRBJ2-5	TRBV6-5	many
CASSSSGGSHYEQYF	TRBD2	TRBJ2-7	TRBV28	once
CASSVGGQAPYEQYF	TRBD1	TRBJ2-7	TRBV9	few
CASSPDPFGELFF	.	TRBJ2-2	TRBV12-3/TRBV12-4	.
CASSQGQVYGYTF	.	TRBJ1-2	TRBV3-1	.
CASGVTGEAEAFF	TRBD1	TRBJ1-1	TRBV25-1	few
CASSLEKRGTENEKLFF	TRBD1	TRBJ1-4	TRBV7-8	many
CASARTGEDYGYTF	TRBD1	TRBJ1-2	TRBV4-3	.
CACSGPGGKGSYNEQFF	.	TRBJ2-1	TRBV3-1	once
CASRVAGPAYNEQFF	TRBD2	TRBJ2-1	TRBV12-3/TRBV12-4	.
CASSLNLQGALGYTF	TRBD1	TRBJ1-2	TRBV5-1	few
CASSYPWSGENTEAFF	.	TRBJ1-1	TRBV6-5	.
CASSGGLEPSYNEQFF	TRBD2	TRBJ2-1	TRBV5-1	few
CASSPGQGSYNEQFF	.	TRBJ2-1	TRBV12-3/TRBV12-4	.
CASSRGQGPQFF	TRBD1	TRBJ2-1	TRBV5-1	few
CASSLEAVKLFF	.	TRBJ1-4	TRBV11-2	few
CASSPRGLAEYEQYF	TRBD2	TRBJ2-7	TRBV7-9	.
CASTPTGALGQPQHF	TRBD1	TRBJ1-5	TRBV9	.
CASTYLPRPNQPQHF	.	TRBJ1-5	TRBV19	.
CSARWGDSYYGYTF	.	TRBJ1-2	TRBV20-1	many
CASSEDRGLGNIQYF	TRBD1	TRBJ2-4	TRBV2	.